A single sample is the source of the 31 T cell receptor beta chains below, sequenced in a study of blood T cell repertoires in COVID-19. Only in-frame clones appear in the TCRdb table, and some are missing; sequencing was by immunoSEQ multiplex PCR. This table holds 50,000 or so clones, more than 80% found once. Material: peripheral blood. The source is a human donor with active COVID-19. The donor label of this sample is uncertain.

This chain uses TRBV5-1 with TRBJ1-1; 8 bases are a match to TRBD1. The CDR3 totals 16 residues. Germline CDR1 is SGHRS and CDR2 is YFSETQ. J gave up 4 bases and V 2 bases, and 10 bases lay outside the gene matches. The CDR3 DNA reads TGCGCCAGCAGCTTCCGGCAGGGGGCAGGAAGCACTGAAGCTTTCTTT. Amino acids: CASSFRQGAGSTEAFF.

This chain links TRBV18 with TRBJ2-3, with 10 bases identical to TRBD1. V shed 3 bases, J shed 4 bases, and the junction held 7 bases outside the gene matches. The CDR3 totals 16 residues. CDR1 and CDR2 (germline): KGHSH, LQKENI. The CDR3 loop reads CASSPRGTGVSDTQYF. Written as DNA, the CDR3 is TGTGCCAGCTCACCCAGGGGGACAGGGGTTTCAGATACGCAGTATTTT.

The chain is built from TRBV18 and TRBJ2-7; TRBD2 matches 9 bases. Germline V gene lookup returns CDR1 KGHSH and CDR2 LQKENI. J gave up 6 bases and V 1 base, and 1 base lay outside the gene matches. This CDR3 is built from 13 residues. The CDR3 nucleotides read TGTGCCAGCTCACCACAACTAGCGGGCGAGCAGTACTTC. This sequence encodes CASSPQLAGEQYF.

DNA of the CDR3: TGCAGCGTCCAACAGGGAGCTGAAGCTTTCTTT. This sequence encodes CSVQQGAEAFF. The chain employs TRBV29-1 and TRBJ1-1, with D possibly matching TRBD1 (6 bases). The germline CDR1 and CDR2 sequences are SQVTM and ANQGSEA. V was cut by 6 bases and J by 6 bases, with 11 bases left in between. This CDR3 contains 11 residues.

The chain employs TRBV2 and TRBJ2-5, with TRBD1 as a possible D gene (6 bases). Germline V lookup: CDR1 SNHLY, CDR2 FYNNEI. The CDR3 totals 14 residues. The V gene lost 5 bases and the J gene lost 4 bases, with 14 bases spanning the gap. The CDR3 protein is CASSFLTRGETQYF. CDR3 in DNA: TGTGCCAGCAGTTTCCTAACCAGGGGAGAGACCCAGTACTTC.

The chain recombines TRBV28 with TRBJ1-6, with no clear D. CDR1 and CDR2 from the germline V gene are MDHEN and SYDVKM. The V end was cut by 7 bases, the J end by 6 bases, with 10 bases between. The CDR3 loop spans 13 amino acids. This chain's CDR3 is CASTLSGNSPLHF. The CDR3 DNA reads TGTGCCAGCACCTTGTCGGGTAATTCACCCCTCCACTTT.

The chain couples TRBV11-2 to TRBJ2-1; D uncertain. Germline CDR1 and CDR2: SGHAT and FQNNGV. V shed 1 base and J shed 8 bases, with 3 bases lying between them. The CDR3 extends over 11 amino acids. CDR3 DNA sequence: TGTGCCAGCAGCTTAGTCTATGAGCAGTTCTTC. The encoded protein is CASSLVYEQFF.

Only a few counts were recorded for this clone. The V gene is TRBV4-1, the J gene TRBJ1-5; D is undetermined. CDR3 length: 14 amino acids. V was shortened by 1 base and J by 3 bases, with 7 bases between the two germline ends. Looked up from germline, CDR1 is MGHRA and CDR2 is YSYEKL. The CDR3 coding sequence is TGCGCCAGCAGCCAAGTCCCAGTCAATCAGCCCCAGCATTTT. It translates to CASSQVPVNQPQHF.

V and J are TRBV6-5 and TRBJ1-2, with D possibly being TRBD1 (6 bases). The CDR3 is 13 residues long. The V gene lost 6 bases and the J gene lost 7 bases, with 15 bases spanning the gap. CDR1 is MNHEY, CDR2 SVGAGI, per germline. As DNA, the CDR3 is TGTGCCAGCAGCGACCCAGGCAGGGGTGGCTACACCTTC. Translation gives CASSDPGRGGYTF.

This clone was observed a single time. The V gene is TRBV2, the J gene TRBJ1-2, with D uncertain. The CDR3 consists of 16 residues. Germline loops: CDR1 SNHLY, CDR2 FYNNEI. The ends were cut back, 6 bases at V and 6 bases at J, with 23 bases in the middle. The CDR3 DNA reads as TGTGCCAGCAGCGTCTCCTTGACGTTTTCCCGGGATGGCTACACCTTC. Translating it yields CASSVSLTFSRDGYTF.

The V and J genes are TRBV3-1 (or the pseudogene TRBV3-2) and TRBJ2-1, with TRBD2 as a possible D gene (5 bases). Germline loops: CDR1 LGHDT, CDR2 YNNKEL (reference sequence). V lost 5 bases and J 0 bases, leaving 8 bases between the germline ends. This CDR3 comprises 14 residues. CDR3 protein: CASSSGVSYNEQFF. The CDR3 DNA reads as TGTGCCAGCAGCTCCGGGGTCTCCTACAATGAGCAGTTCTTC.

The chain links TRBV2 to TRBJ2-1; D is perhaps TRBD1 (5 bases). CDR3 length equals 16 residues. Germline values: CDR1 SNHLY, CDR2 FYNNEI. Trimming took 6 bases from V and 3 from J, leaving 18 bases between them. The CDR3 is CASSGRAWGDYNEQFF. The CDR3 coding sequence is TGTGCCAGCAGCGGCCGGGCGTGGGGCGACTACAATGAGCAGTTCTTC.

The rearrangement joins TRBV27 to TRBJ2-4; 11 bases fit TRBD2. The ends lost 3 bases at V and 8 bases at J; junction bases unmatched: 15. Germline V gene lookup returns CDR1 MNHEY and CDR2 SMNVEV (reference sequence). The CDR3 length is 18 residues. CDR3 region: CASSFRRVAGGRGDIQYF. In nucleotides, the CDR3 is TGTGCCAGCAGTTTTCGCAGAGTAGCGGGAGGGAGAGGGGACATTCAGTACTTC.

The V call is TRBV3-1 (or the pseudogene TRBV3-2), the J call TRBJ2-7; possibly TRBD2 for D (6 bases). V was clipped by 11 bases and J by 3 bases, with 11 bases between them. Germline V gene data show CDR1 as LGHDT and CDR2 as YNNKEL (reference sequence). The CDR3 is 11 amino acids. The CDR3 sequence: CAGHGGYEQYF. CDR3 nucleotides: TGTGCCGGACACGGGGGCTACGAGCAGTACTTC.

J is TRBJ1-1 and V is TRBV27, with a tentative D call TRBD1 (6 bases). This CDR3 spans 14 amino acids. Germline V gives CDR1 MNHEY, CDR2 SMNVEV (reference sequence). Trimming removed 8 bases at V and 2 bases at J, with 15 bases between. The CDR3 loop reads CASSPAGANTEAFF. In DNA form, the CDR3 reads TGTGCCAGCTCCCCCGCGGGGGCAAACACTGAAGCTTTCTTT.

The chain uses TRBV6-5 and TRBJ2-1; D unclear. V was cut by 8 bases and J by 0 bases, with 8 bases left in between. The CDR3 spans 13 residues. CDR1 MNHEY and CDR2 SVGAGI come from the germline V gene. CDR3 DNA: TGTGCCAGCCTCCCCCCCTCCTACAATGAGCAGTTCTTC. Translated: CASLPPSYNEQFF.

V gene TRBV5-1 combines with J gene TRBJ2-4; tentative D call: TRBD2 (5 bases). In germline, CDR1 is SGHRS, CDR2 YFSETQ. The germline V and J ends were trimmed by 0 bases and 9 bases, with 13 bases remaining between them. CDR3 length equals 14 residues. The CDR3 DNA sequence: TGCGCCAGCAGCTTGGGAGCCCCTACTAGCATTCAGTACTTC. Translating gives CASSLGAPTSIQYF.

This chain uses TRBV4-3 with TRBJ1-6; no firm D call. V was cut by 0 bases and J by 4 bases, with 10 bases left in between. CDR3 length: 16 amino acids. The germline V gene encodes CDR1 LGHNA and CDR2 YSLEER. CDR3 in amino acids: CASSQESAGYNSPLHF. The CDR3, as DNA: TGCGCCAGCAGCCAAGAATCCGCCGGTTATAATTCACCCCTCCACTTT.

The V gene is TRBV15, the J gene TRBJ1-3; D is perhaps TRBD1 (6 bases). The CDR3 runs 17 residues. Per the germline V gene, CDR1 is LNHNV and CDR2 is YYDKDF (reference sequence). V was shortened by 3 bases and J by 0 bases, with 15 bases between the two germline ends. The CDR3 nucleotides are TGTGCCACCAGCAGTTGGGACACCGCGCGCTCTGGAAACACCATATATTTT. This gives the protein CATSSWDTARSGNTIYF.

This clone was counted once. The V and J genes are TRBV18 and TRBJ1-1; 7 positions agree with TRBD1. The germline CDR1 and CDR2 sequences are KGHSH and LQKENI. V dropped 3 bases and J dropped 2; count of bases not matched to a gene: 6. This CDR3 is built from 15 residues. DNA for the CDR3: TGTGCCAGCTCACCGCAGACAGGGTCAAACACTGAAGCTTTCTTT. Residues: CASSPQTGSNTEAFF.

This sequence joins TRBV25-1 and TRBJ1-1; 7 bases line up with TRBD1. The CDR3 runs 16 residues. The V segment lost 3 bases and the J segment 4 bases; nucleotides outside the gene matches: 11. Germline CDR1 and CDR2: MGHDK and SYGVNS. The CDR3 region is CASSESRTGTGTEAFF. DNA for the CDR3: TGTGCCAGCAGTGAGTCCCGGACAGGTACGGGCACTGAAGCTTTCTTT.

The chain carries TRBV6-5 and TRBJ2-1; D gene ambiguous. The germline V and J ends were trimmed by 8 bases and 4 bases, with 12 bases remaining between them. The germline CDR1 and CDR2 sequences are MNHEY and SVGAGI. The CDR3 has 13 amino acids. The CDR3 DNA reads TGTGCCAGCCTCCCAGACTCGTACAATGAGCAGTTCTTC. It encodes CASLPDSYNEQFF.

J is TRBJ1-2 and V is TRBV7-9, with unresolved D. The CDR3 loop spans 12 amino acids. Trimming removed 5 bases from V and 8 bases from J, with 12 bases in between. Germline loops: CDR1 SEHNR, CDR2 FQNEAQ (reference sequence). The CDR3 region has the DNA TGTGCCAGCAGCCAAACTTCCCCAGGCTACACCTTC. Protein sequence: CASSQTSPGYTF.

This chain connects TRBV6-6 to TRBJ2-7, with TRBD1 identical over 8 bases. V shed 7 bases, J shed 6 bases, and the junction held 5 bases outside the gene matches. This CDR3 has 12 residues. Germline lookup yields CDR1 MNHNY and CDR2 SVGAGI (reference sequence). The DNA of the CDR3 is TGTGCCAGCAACCAGGGGGCGGGCGAGCAGTACTTC. Translation gives CASNQGAGEQYF.

V gene TRBV28 combines with J gene TRBJ2-5, with a possible D match to TRBD2 (5 bases). The ends were cut back, 6 bases at V and 2 bases at J, with 19 bases in the middle. The CDR3 is 16 residues long. CDR1 and CDR2 from the germline V gene are MDHEN and SYDVKM. The CDR3 region has the DNA TGTGCCAGCAGCCGCAACCACCGGACTTCGCAAGAGACCCAGTACTTC. Amino acids: CASSRNHRTSQETQYF.

The V and J genes are TRBV7-3 and TRBJ2-7, with TRBD1 identical over 7 bases. J was trimmed by 0 bases and V by 4 bases; bases with no gene match: 6. Germline CDR1 and CDR2: SGHTA and FQGTGA. The length of the CDR3 is 15 residues. The CDR3 reads CASSSGTDGSYEQYF. CDR3 in DNA: TGTGCCAGCAGCTCAGGGACAGATGGCTCCTACGAGCAGTACTTC.

This chain joins TRBV5-1 and TRBJ2-7; TRBD1 matches at 9 bases. The germline CDR1 and CDR2 sequences are SGHRS and YFSETQ. V was clipped by 1 base and J by 6 bases; unmatched bases: 8. The CDR3 is made up of 15 amino acids. The CDR3 reads CASSLLGDRVSEQYV. In nucleotides, the CDR3 is TGCGCCAGCAGCTTGTTAGGGGACAGGGTAAGCGAGCAGTACGTC.

The genes are TRBV28 and TRBJ2-1; 7 bases map to TRBD2. V lost 5 bases and J lost 0; bases outside the gene matches: 16. Germline assignment: CDR1 MDHEN and CDR2 SYDVKM. The CDR3 totals 19 residues. The CDR3 region has the DNA TGTGCCAGCAGTCCCTGGGTTGGGGGGGACCCAAGCTCCTACAATGAGCAGTTCTTC. Its translation: CASSPWVGGDPSSYNEQFF.

The gene calls are TRBV7-3 and TRBJ2-2; TRBD2 is a possible D gene (6 bases). Between the trimmed V and J ends, which lost 5 bases and 2 bases, there was a span of 12 bases. Germline V gives CDR1 SGHTA, CDR2 FQGTGA. The CDR3 sequence is 15 residues long. CDR3 sequence (DNA): TGTGCCAGCAGCAGATCCGGGAGCAACACCGGGGAGCTGTTTTTT. Translated: CASSRSGSNTGELFF.

The chain is built from TRBV5-1 and TRBJ2-7; 7 nucleotides align to TRBD1. Germline assignment: CDR1 SGHRS and CDR2 YFSETQ. V was pared by 3 bases and J by 3 bases, with 15 bases of the junction left unmatched. The CDR3 is made up of 17 amino acids. CDR3 residues: CASSYSPGQRFLYEQYF. The CDR3, as DNA: TGCGCCAGCAGCTACTCCCCGGGACAGCGTTTTCTCTACGAGCAGTACTTC.

The gene calls are TRBV27 and TRBJ2-1, with a tentative D call TRBD1 (5 bases). The CDR3 is 13 amino acids. From germline, CDR1 is MNHEY and CDR2 SMNVEV (reference sequence). Trimming took 3 bases from V and 7 from J, leaving 10 bases between them. The DNA for the CDR3 is TGTGCCAGCAGTTTGGACAATTGGAATGAGCAGTTCTTC. It encodes CASSLDNWNEQFF.